The 18 T cell receptor beta chains reported below all come from one sample, sequenced in a study of blood T cell repertoires in COVID-19. TCRdb's copy holds only in-frame clones and misses some; the assay was immunoSEQ multiplex PCR. The table lists approximately 160,000 clones, under 95% of them singletons. Sequencing was done on a sample of peripheral blood. These receptor sequences come from a man in his sixties with active or convalescent COVID-19.

The chain carries TRBV11-2 and TRBJ1-6; the D gene is possibly TRBD1 (5 bases). V shed 1 base and J shed 15 bases, with 22 bases lying between them. Germline values: CDR1 SGHAT, CDR2 FQNNGV. CDR3 length: 16 amino acids. The CDR3 sequence: CASSLGVGPQGIHLHF. CDR3 coding DNA: TGTGCCAGCAGCTTAGGGGTCGGTCCTCAGGGAATTCACCTCCACTTT.

The rearrangement links TRBV12-5 to TRBJ1-3, with 9 positions matching TRBD1. V trimming: 0 bases; J trimming: 8 bases; junction bases outside the gene matches: 8. The CDR3 sequence is 16 residues long. Per the germline V gene, CDR1 is LGHNT and CDR2 is FRNRAP. The chain's CDR3 is CASGLVQTGGMDTIYF. The CDR3 coding sequence is TGTGCTAGTGGTTTGGTACAAACAGGGGGCATGGACACCATATATTTT.

The J gene is TRBJ2-7, the V gene TRBV7-2, with a tentative D call TRBD2 (6 bases). This CDR3 is built from 14 residues. Germline V gives CDR1 SGHTA, CDR2 FQGNSA. V was pared by 1 base and J by 4 bases, with 11 bases between. The chain's CDR3 is CASSLEMGRYEQYF. In nucleotides, the CDR3 is TGTGCCAGCAGCTTAGAGATGGGGAGGTACGAGCAGTACTTC.

V and J are TRBV11-2 and TRBJ2-1, with TRBD1 identical over 8 bases. Germline V gene lookup returns CDR1 SGHAT and CDR2 FQNNGV. J gave up 8 bases and V 1 base, and 1 base lay outside the gene matches. The CDR3 is made up of 13 amino acids. In DNA, the CDR3 is TGTGCCAGCAGCTTAGTCAGGGGGCATGAGCAGTTCTTC. Translation gives CASSLVRGHEQFF.

The chain is built from TRBV20-1 and TRBJ1-1; possible D gene TRBD1, 5 bases. V was shortened by 3 bases and J by 1 base, with 9 bases between the two germline ends. The germline gives CDR1 DFQATT, CDR2 SNEGSKA (reference sequence). This CDR3 spans 13 amino acids. In nucleotides, the CDR3 is TGCAGTGCTAGTACAGGAGCGAACACTGAAGCTTTCTTT. The encoded protein is CSASTGANTEAFF.

The V gene is TRBV6-2 or TRBV6-3, the J gene TRBJ2-1; 10 nucleotides align to TRBD2. V shed 2 bases and J 7 bases; nucleotides not matched to a gene: 8. The CDR3 is 16 amino acids. The V gene's germline CDR1 is MNHEY and CDR2 SVGEGT. CDR3 in DNA: TGTGCCAGCAGTTACCTACTAGCGGGGAGGGGGAATGAGCAGTTCTTC. Residues: CASSYLLAGRGNEQFF.

The rearrangement links TRBV5-8 to TRBJ1-5; maybe TRBD1 (5 bases). The germline gives CDR1 SGHTS, CDR2 YDEGEE. V was trimmed by 4 bases and J by 1 base, leaving 18 bases between them. The CDR3 runs 17 residues. CDR3 sequence: CASSLGVSGTSNQPQHF. In nucleotides, the CDR3 is TGTGCCAGCAGCCTGGGGGTTTCGGGAACAAGCAATCAGCCCCAGCATTTT.

J is TRBJ2-5 and V is TRBV7-2; 7 positions agree with TRBD1. V was pared by 5 bases and J by 2 bases, with 5 bases of the junction left unmatched. There are 14 residues in the CDR3. Germline V CDR1 and CDR2: SGHTA, FQGNSA. CDR3 protein: CASSPDRDQETQYF. CDR3 nucleotide sequence: TGTGCCAGCAGCCCCGACAGGGATCAAGAGACCCAGTACTTC.

This CDR3 reads CSAQGGYGYTF. DNA for the CDR3: TGCAGTGCCCAAGGGGGCTATGGCTACACCTTC. V gene TRBV20-1 combines with J gene TRBJ1-2; D is possibly TRBD1 (6 bases). The CDR3 has 11 amino acids. V was cut by 6 bases and J by 4 bases, with 9 bases left in between. Germline V gene sequence: CDR1 DFQATT, CDR2 SNEGSKA (reference sequence).

This clone has only one observation. The chain joins TRBV3-1 (or the pseudogene TRBV3-2) to TRBJ2-7; tentatively, D is TRBD1 (5 bases). The length of the CDR3 is 15 residues. V was shortened by 2 bases and J by 0 bases, with 11 bases between the two germline ends. CDR1 is LGHDT, CDR2 YNNKEL, per germline (reference sequence). For the CDR3, the DNA is TGTGCCAGCAGCCAATTTCAGGGTAACTCCTACGAGCAGTACTTC. Translated: CASSQFQGNSYEQYF.

V usage is TRBV5-4 and J usage is TRBJ1-6, with 8 bases matching TRBD1. Per the germline V gene, CDR1 is SGHNT and CDR2 is YYREEE (reference sequence). This CDR3 has 15 residues. With 1 base clipped from V and 9 bases from J, the junction kept 6 bases outside the gene matches. The CDR3 nucleotides are TGTGCCAGCAGCTTGACAGGGGGAGGGGGTTCACCCCTCCACTTT. Its protein is CASSLTGGGGSPLHF.

V usage is TRBV18 and J usage is TRBJ2-2; tentatively, D is TRBD2 (6 bases). This CDR3 contains 16 residues. V was shortened by 0 bases and J by 5 bases, with 13 bases between the two germline ends. Germline assignment: CDR1 KGHSH and CDR2 LQKENI. The CDR3 protein is CASSPPSSRETGELFF. The CDR3 DNA is TGTGCCAGCTCACCACCGTCTAGCCGGGAGACCGGGGAGCTGTTTTTT.

The chain is built from TRBV7-6 and TRBJ1-1; possible D gene TRBD1, 5 bases. In germline, CDR1 is SGHVS, CDR2 FNYEAQ. The CDR3 has 15 residues. Trimming stripped 4 bases from V and 1 base from J, with 13 bases between. The CDR3 DNA is TGTGCCAGCAGCTCAAGAAGACAGCCGAACACTGAAGCTTTCTTT. Protein product: CASSSRRQPNTEAFF.

The chain has TRBV19 and TRBJ2-2; 7 positions agree with TRBD1. This CDR3 comprises 15 residues. Germline loops: CDR1 LNHDA, CDR2 SQIVND (reference sequence). The V and J ends lost 8 bases and 5 bases, in that order; junction bases with no gene match: 11. CDR3 nucleotides: TGTGCCAGTTCCCCGAGGGGGCTTGGGACCGGGGAGCTGTTTTTT. Residues: CASSPRGLGTGELFF.

The CDR3 sequence is CSAAASNQPQHF. In nucleotides, the CDR3 is TGCAGCGCAGCCGCTAGCAATCAGCCCCAGCATTTT. This sequence joins TRBV29-1 and TRBJ1-5; no firm D call. Trimming cost V 7 bases and J 0 bases, with 7 bases left between them. This CDR3 has 12 residues. CDR1 and CDR2 (germline): SQVTM, ANQGSEA.

The V gene is TRBV6-5, the J gene TRBJ1-3, with 9 bases fitting TRBD1. The CDR3 consists of 13 residues. Germline V gene lookup returns CDR1 MNHEY and CDR2 SVGAGI. Unmatched junction bases numbered 4, after V lost 6 bases and J lost 7 bases. The CDR3 DNA is TGTGCCAGCAGAACAGGGGGCGGTAACACCATATATTTT. This translates into CASRTGGGNTIYF.

The chain links TRBV27 to TRBJ1-6; D remains unclear. The CDR3 loop spans 13 amino acids. Trimming took off 6 bases at V and 7 bases at J, with 10 bases between the two ends. Germline assignment: CDR1 MNHEY and CDR2 SMNVEV (reference sequence). CDR3 nucleotides: TGTGCCAGCAGGCCTTCCAGGAATTCACCCCTCCACTTT. Its protein product is CASRPSRNSPLHF.

The rearrangement links TRBV18 to TRBJ1-5, with 9 positions matching TRBD1. The germline CDR1 and CDR2 sequences are KGHSH and LQKENI. The junction had 4 bases not matched to a gene; V was cut back by 2 bases and J by 2 bases. The CDR3 is 16 residues long. The CDR3 nucleotides read TGTGCCAGCTCACCAATGACAGGGGGAGGCAATCAGCCCCAGCATTTT. It translates to CASSPMTGGGNQPQHF.